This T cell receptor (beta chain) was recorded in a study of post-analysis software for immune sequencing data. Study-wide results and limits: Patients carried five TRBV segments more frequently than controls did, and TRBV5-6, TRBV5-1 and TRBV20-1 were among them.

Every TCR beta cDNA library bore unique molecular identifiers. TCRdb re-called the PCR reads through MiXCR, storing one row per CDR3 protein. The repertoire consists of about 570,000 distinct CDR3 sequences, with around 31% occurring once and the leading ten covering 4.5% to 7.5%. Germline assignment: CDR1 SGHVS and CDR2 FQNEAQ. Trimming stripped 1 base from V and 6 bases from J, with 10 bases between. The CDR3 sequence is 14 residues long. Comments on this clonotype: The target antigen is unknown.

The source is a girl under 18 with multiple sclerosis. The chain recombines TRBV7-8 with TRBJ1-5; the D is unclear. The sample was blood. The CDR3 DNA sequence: TGTGCCAGCAGCTTAGGAACGGGCACTCAGCCCCAGCATTTT. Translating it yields CASSLGTGTQPQHF.